This record concerns one TCR beta chain sequence. Its specificity is unknown. Germline CDR1 and CDR2: LGHNT and FRNRAP. The CDR3 totals 18 residues. The V end was cut by 6 bases, the J end by 0 bases, with 20 bases between. This sample stems from a study of T cell responses to AZD1222 COVID-19 vaccine. Findings and caveats of the study: Females made up more of the donors, who were largely white British, and clonal diversity may have come out too low. Baseline seropositives among AZD1222 recipients totaled only six. Once two AZD1222 doses were given, Spike-specific TCR breadth and depth went up. Unmutated regions of variants are reportedly targeted by nearly half of spike-specific TCRs.

Sequencing was performed with immunoSEQ multiplex PCR; in TCRdb, only in-frame clones are kept and a portion is missing. The table shows some 120,000 clones, with more than 85% occurring only once. The specimen was peripheral blood, collected on day 0 of AZD1222 vaccination. The V and J genes are TRBV12-5 and TRBJ2-2; possibly TRBD1 for D (5 bases). The clonotype originates from an adult in good health. The CDR3 nucleotides read TGTGCTAGTGGGGCAGGAGATAAGACAGAAGCGAACACCGGGGAGCTGTTTTTT. It encodes CASGAGDKTEANTGELFF.